This T cell receptor beta chain was sequenced in a study of low-dose radiotherapy and immunotherapy resistance in tumors. At the level of the study: Intravenous cyclophosphamide at 200 mg/m2 preceded radiation and immunotherapy by one day, every two weeks.

Time point given: after trial treatment. Treatment given: LDRT plus nivolumab, ipilimumab, low-dose cyclophosphamide and aspirin (RACIN trial). It was nivolumab, ipilimumab, aspirin, low-dose cyclophosphamide and low-dose radiotherapy that donors received. Trimming removed 5 bases at V and 3 bases at J, with 16 bases between. The CDR3 contains 15 residues. Germline V lookup: CDR1 ENHRY, CDR2 SYGVKD. As for this clonotype: This sequence is one base from a far larger clone and is likely a read error.

TRAV- and TRBV-specific primers primed first-strand cDNA, covering alpha and beta chains. The TCRs were subjected to amplification over around 18 PCR cycles employing a constant-region primer in conjunction with a V-primer adapter. Via MiXCR, TCRdb re-called the reads, giving one row per CDR3 protein. The profile covers tens of thousands of distinct CDR3 sequences, with about 17% appearing a single time and 1.4% to 1.5% taken by the ten largest. Specimen: PBMCs, collected after low-dose radiotherapy plus immunotherapy. The source of this sequence is a male donor with prostate cancer. The chain combines TRBV10-3 with TRBJ2-5, with TRBD1 as a possible D gene (7 bases). CDR3 region: CAISYWGDRKETQYF. CDR3 sequence (DNA): TGTGCCATCAGTTACTGGGGGGACAGAAAAGAGACCCAGTACTTC.